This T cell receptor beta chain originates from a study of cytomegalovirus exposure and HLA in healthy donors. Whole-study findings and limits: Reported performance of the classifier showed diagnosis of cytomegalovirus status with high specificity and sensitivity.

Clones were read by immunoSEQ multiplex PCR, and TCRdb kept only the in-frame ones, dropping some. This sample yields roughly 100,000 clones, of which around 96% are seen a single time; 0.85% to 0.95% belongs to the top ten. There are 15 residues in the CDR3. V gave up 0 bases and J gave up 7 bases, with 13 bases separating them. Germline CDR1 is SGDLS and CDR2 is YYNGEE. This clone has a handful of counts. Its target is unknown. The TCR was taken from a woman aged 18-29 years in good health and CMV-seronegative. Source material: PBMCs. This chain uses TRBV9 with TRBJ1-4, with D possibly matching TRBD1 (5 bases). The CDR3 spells CASSVEYQGFEKLFF. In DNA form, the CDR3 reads TGTGCCAGCAGCGTAGAGTATCAGGGATTTGAAAAACTGTTTTTT.